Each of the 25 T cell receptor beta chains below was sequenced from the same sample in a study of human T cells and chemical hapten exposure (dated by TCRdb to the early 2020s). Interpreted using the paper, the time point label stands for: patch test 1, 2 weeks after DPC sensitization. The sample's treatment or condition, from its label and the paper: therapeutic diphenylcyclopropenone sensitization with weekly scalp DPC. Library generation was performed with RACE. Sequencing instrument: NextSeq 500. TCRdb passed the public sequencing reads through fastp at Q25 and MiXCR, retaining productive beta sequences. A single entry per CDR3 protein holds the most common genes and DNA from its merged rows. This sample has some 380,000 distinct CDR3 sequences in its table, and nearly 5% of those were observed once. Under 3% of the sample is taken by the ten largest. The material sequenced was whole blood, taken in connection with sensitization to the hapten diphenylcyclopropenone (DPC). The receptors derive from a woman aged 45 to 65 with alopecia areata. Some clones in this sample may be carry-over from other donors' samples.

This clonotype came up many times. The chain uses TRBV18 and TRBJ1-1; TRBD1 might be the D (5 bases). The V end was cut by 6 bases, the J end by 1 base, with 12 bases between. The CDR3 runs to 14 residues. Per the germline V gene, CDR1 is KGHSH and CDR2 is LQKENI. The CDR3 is CASSPGHQNTEAFF. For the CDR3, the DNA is TGTGCCAGCTCTCCCGGACATCAGAACACTGAAGCTTTCTTT.

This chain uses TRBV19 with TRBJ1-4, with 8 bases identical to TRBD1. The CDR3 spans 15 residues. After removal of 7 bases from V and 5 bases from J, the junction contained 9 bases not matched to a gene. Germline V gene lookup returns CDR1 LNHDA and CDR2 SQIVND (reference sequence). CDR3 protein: CASTRGQGVNEKLFF. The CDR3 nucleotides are TGTGCCAGTACCAGAGGACAGGGCGTCAATGAAAAACTGTTTTTT.

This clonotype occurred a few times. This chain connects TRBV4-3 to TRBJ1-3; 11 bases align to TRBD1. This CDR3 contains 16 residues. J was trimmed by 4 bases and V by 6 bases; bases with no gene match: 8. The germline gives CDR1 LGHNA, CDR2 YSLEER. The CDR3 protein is CASRGQGEGPGNTIYF. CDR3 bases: TGCGCCAGCAGGGGACAGGGGGAAGGCCCCGGAAACACCATATATTTT.

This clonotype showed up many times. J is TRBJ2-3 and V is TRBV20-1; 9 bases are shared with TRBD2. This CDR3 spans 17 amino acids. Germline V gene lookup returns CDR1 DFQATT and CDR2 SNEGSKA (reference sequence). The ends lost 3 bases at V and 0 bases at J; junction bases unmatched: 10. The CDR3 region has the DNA TGCAGTGCTAGGGCCGGCATAGCGGGGGCTAGCACAGATACGCAGTATTTT. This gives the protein CSARAGIAGASTDTQYF.

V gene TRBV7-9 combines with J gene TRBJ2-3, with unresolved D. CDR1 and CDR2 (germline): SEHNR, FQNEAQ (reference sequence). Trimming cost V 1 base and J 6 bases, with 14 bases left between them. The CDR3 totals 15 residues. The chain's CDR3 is CASSLDVPPVDTQYF. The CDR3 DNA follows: TGTGCCAGCAGCTTAGATGTCCCCCCGGTGGATACGCAGTATTTT.

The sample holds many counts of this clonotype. The CDR3 here is CASRHRQGGTEAFF. In nucleotides, the CDR3 is TGTGCCAGCAGGCACCGACAGGGCGGCACTGAAGCTTTCTTT. V and J are TRBV12-3 or TRBV12-4 and TRBJ1-1; 7 bases are shared with TRBD1. J was trimmed by 4 bases and V by 6 bases; bases with no gene match: 8. This CDR3 is 14 amino acids long.

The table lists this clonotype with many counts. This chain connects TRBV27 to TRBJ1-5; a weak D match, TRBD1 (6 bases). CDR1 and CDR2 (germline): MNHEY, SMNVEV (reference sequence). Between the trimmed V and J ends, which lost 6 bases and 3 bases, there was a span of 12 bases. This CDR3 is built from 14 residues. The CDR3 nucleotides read TGTGCCAGCAGCCCAGGGGCGGACAATCAGCCCCAGCATTTT. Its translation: CASSPGADNQPQHF.

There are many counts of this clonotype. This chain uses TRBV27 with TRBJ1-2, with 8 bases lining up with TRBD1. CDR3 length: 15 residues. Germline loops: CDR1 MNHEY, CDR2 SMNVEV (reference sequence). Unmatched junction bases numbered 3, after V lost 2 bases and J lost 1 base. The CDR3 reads CASSLTGGFNYGYTF. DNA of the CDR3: TGTGCCAGCAGTTTAACAGGGGGTTTTAACTATGGCTACACCTTC.

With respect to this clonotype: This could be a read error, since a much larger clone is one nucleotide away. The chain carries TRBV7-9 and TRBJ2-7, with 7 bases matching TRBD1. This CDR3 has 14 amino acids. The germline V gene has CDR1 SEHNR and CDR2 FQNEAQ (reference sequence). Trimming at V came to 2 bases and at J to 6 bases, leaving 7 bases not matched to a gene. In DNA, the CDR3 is TGTGCCAGCAGCTTACACAGGGGAATGGGCGAGCAGTACTTC. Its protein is CASSLHRGMGEQYF.

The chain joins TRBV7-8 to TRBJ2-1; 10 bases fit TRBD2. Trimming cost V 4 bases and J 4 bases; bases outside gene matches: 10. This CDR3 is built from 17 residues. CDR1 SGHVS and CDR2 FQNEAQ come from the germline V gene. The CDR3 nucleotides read TGTGCCAGCAGCTCCTATCCCCTAGCGGGGGTTTACAATGAGCAGTTCTTC. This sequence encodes CASSSYPLAGVYNEQFF.

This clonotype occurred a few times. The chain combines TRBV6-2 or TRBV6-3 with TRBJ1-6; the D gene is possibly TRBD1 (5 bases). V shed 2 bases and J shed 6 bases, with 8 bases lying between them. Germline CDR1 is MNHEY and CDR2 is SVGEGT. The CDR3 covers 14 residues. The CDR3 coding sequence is TGTGCCAGCAGTTACCGGACAACTAATTCACCCCTCCACTTT. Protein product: CASSYRTTNSPLHF.

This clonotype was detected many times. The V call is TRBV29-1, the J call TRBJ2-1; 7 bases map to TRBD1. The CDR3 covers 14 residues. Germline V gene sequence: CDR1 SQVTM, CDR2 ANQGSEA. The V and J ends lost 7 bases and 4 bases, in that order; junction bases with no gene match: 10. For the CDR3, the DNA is TGCAGCGCCCGGGGCAGGGGGATATACAATGAGCAGTTCTTC. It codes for CSARGRGIYNEQFF.

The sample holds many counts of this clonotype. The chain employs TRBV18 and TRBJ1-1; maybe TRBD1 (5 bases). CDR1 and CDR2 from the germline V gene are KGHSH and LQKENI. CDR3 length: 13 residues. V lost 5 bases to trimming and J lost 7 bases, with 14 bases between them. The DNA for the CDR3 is TGTGCCAGCTCAACAGCTCAGGGTTTTGAAGCTTTCTTT. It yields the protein CASSTAQGFEAFF.

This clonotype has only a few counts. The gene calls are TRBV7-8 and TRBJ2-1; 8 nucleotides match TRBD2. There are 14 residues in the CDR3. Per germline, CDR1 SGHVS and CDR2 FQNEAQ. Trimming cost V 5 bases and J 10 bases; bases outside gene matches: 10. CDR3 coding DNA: TGTGCCAGCAGCACCCTCCAGCGGGGGCCCGAGCAGTTCTTC. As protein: CASSTLQRGPEQFF.

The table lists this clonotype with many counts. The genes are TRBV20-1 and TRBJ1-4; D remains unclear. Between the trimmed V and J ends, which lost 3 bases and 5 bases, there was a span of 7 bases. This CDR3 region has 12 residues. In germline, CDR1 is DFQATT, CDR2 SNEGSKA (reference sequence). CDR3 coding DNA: TGCAGTGCTAGGATCCCAAATGAAAAACTGTTTTTT. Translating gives CSARIPNEKLFF.

Here the CDR3 reads CASSLEGQPYEQYF. The DNA for the CDR3 is TGTGCCAGCAGCTTGGAGGGACAGCCCTACGAGCAGTACTTC. This rearrangement joins TRBV5-5 to TRBJ2-7; 7 nucleotides match TRBD1. The CDR3 is made up of 14 amino acids. V gave up 0 bases and J gave up 2 bases; unmatched junction bases: 2. The germline gives CDR1 SGHKS, CDR2 YYEKEE (reference sequence). Filled out from reference TRBV5-5 and TRBJ2-7, the complete variable domain reads DAGVTQSPTHLIKTRGQQVTLRCSPISGHKSVSWYQQVLGQGPQFIFQYYEKEERGRGNFPDRFSARQFPNYSSELNVNALLLGDSALYLCASSLEGQPYEQYFGPGTRLTVT.

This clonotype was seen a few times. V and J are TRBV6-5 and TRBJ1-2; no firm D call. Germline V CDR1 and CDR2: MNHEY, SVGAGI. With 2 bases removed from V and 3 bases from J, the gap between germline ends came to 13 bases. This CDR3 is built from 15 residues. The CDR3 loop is CASSYGKEVHYGYTF. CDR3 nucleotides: TGTGCCAGCAGTTACGGGAAAGAGGTCCACTATGGCTACACCTTC.

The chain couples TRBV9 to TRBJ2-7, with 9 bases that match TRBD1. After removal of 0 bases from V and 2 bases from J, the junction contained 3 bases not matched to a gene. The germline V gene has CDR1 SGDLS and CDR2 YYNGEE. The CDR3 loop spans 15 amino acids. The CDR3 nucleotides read TGTGCCAGCAGCGTAGACGGGACAGGGACCTACGAGCAGTACTTC. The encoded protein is CASSVDGTGTYEQYF.

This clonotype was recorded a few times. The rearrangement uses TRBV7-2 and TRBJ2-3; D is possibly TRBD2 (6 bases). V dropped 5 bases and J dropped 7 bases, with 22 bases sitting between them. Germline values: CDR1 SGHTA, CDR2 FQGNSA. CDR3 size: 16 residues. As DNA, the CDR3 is TGTGCCAGCAGCCCTCACGGGGAGCGTGGGACTTATACGCAGTATTTT. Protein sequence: CASSPHGERGTYTQYF.

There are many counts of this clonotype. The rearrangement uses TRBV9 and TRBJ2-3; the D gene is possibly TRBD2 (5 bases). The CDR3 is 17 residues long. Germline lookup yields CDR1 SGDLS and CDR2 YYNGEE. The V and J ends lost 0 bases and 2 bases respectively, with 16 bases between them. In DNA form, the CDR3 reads TGTGCCAGCAGCGTAGGCTGGTCAGCGGACCTCACAGATACGCAGTATTTT. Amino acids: CASSVGWSADLTDTQYF.

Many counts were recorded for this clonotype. Here the CDR3 reads CASSLLPSGSGETQYF. CDR3 sequence (DNA): TGTGCCAGCAGCTTACTTCCTAGCGGGAGTGGAGAGACCCAGTACTTC. This sequence joins TRBV11-2 and TRBJ2-5; the match to TRBD2 covers 10 bases. V lost 2 bases, J lost 4 bases, and 7 bases stayed unmatched. In germline, CDR1 is SGHAT, CDR2 FQNNGV. The CDR3 extends over 16 amino acids.

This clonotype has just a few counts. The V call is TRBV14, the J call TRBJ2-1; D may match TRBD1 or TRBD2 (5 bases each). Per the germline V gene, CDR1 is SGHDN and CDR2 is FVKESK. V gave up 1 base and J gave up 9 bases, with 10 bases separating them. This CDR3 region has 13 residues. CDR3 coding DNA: TGTGCCAGCAGCCAAGGTAGAGGGGTTGAGCAGTTCTTC. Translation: CASSQGRGVEQFF. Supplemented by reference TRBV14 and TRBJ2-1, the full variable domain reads EAGVTQFPSHSVIEKGQTVTLRCDPISGHDNLYWYRRVMGKEIKFLLHFVKESKQDESGMPNNRFLAERTGGTYSTLKVQPAELEDSGVYFCASSQGRGVEQFFGPGTRLTVL.

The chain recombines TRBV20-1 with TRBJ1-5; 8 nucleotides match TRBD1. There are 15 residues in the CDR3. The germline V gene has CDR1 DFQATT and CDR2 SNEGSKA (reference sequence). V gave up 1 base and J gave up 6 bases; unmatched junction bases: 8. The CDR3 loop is CSARGGGQGSQPQHF. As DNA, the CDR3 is TGCAGTGCTAGAGGGGGTGGACAGGGTAGTCAGCCCCAGCATTTT.

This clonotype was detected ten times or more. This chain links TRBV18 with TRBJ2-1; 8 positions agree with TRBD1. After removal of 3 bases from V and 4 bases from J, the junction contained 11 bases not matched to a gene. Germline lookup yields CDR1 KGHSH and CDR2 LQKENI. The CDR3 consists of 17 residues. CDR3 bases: TGTGCCAGCTCACCGTTCATCGGACAGGGCCAATACAATGAGCAGTTCTTC. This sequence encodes CASSPFIGQGQYNEQFF.

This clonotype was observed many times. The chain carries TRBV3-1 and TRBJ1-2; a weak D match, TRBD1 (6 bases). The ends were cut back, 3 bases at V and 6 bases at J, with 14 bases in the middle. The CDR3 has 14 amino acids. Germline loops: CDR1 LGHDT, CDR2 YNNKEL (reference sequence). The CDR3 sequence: CASSHIDRHHGYTF. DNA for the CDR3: TGTGCCAGCAGCCACATCGACAGGCACCATGGCTACACCTTC.